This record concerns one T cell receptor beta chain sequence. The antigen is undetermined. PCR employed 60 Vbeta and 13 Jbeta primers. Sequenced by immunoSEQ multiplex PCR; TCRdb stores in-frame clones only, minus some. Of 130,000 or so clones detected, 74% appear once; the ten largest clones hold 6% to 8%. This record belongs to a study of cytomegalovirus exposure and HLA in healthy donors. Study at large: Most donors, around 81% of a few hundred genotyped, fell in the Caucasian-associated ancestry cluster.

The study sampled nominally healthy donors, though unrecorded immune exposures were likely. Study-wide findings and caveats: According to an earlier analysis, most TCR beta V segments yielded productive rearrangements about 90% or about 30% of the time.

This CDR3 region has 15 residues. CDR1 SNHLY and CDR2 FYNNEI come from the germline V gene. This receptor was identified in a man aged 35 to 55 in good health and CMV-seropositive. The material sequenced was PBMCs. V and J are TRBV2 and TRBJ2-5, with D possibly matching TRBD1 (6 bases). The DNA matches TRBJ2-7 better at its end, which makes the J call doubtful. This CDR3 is CASSSRDTRLDEQYF. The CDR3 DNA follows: TGTGCCAGCAGCTCCCGGGACACCCGTTTGGACGAGCAGTACTTC.